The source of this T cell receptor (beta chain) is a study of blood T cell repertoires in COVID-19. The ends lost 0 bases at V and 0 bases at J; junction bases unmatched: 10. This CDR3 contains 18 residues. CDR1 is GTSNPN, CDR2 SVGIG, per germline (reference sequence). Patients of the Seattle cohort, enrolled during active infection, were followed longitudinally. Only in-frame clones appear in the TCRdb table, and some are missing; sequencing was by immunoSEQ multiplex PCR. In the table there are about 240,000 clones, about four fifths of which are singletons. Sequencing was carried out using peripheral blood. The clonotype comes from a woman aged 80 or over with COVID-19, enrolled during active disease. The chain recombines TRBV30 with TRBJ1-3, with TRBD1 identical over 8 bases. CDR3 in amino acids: CAWSVRRTGIFSGNTIYF. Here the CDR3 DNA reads TGTGCCTGGAGTGTACGAAGGACAGGGATCTTCTCTGGAAACACCATATATTTT.